This TCR beta chain was sequenced for a study of naive and memory T cell subsets. This clonotype is termed medium-sized. What it binds is unknown. Ligated cDNA underwent four rounds of PCR with nested alpha and beta constant region primers and SP2. For blood and skin samples, reverse transcription used TCR alpha and beta constant primers. TCRdb re-analysed the UMI-ligation and nested PCR reads in MiXCR, keeping a single row per CDR3 protein. The sample carries thousands of distinct CDR3 sequences, around 4% recorded once. Indicated treatment: skin biopsy from saline-injected control site (resident skin T cells). Cells were not sorted; total RNA input targeted about 1 to 1,100 ng. TCR cDNA received a 3' ligated oligonucleotide that carried a UMI. Resident skin T cells were sampled by biopsying skin sites injected with saline. Germline CDR1 MNHEY, CDR2 SMNVEV (reference sequence). V gave up 6 bases and J gave up 4 bases; unmatched junction bases: 7. CDR3 length: 14 residues.

Broader study findings: Potentially, T cell activation and differentiation skew this RNA-based measurement.

The receptor comes from an adult in good health. The input for sequencing was skin, taken from a saline injection site in the skin. The chain uses TRBV27 and TRBJ2-3; the match to TRBD1 covers 7 bases. The CDR3 here is CASSYGTVPDTQYF. CDR3 coding DNA: TGTGCCAGCAGCTACGGGACAGTACCAGATACGCAGTATTTT.